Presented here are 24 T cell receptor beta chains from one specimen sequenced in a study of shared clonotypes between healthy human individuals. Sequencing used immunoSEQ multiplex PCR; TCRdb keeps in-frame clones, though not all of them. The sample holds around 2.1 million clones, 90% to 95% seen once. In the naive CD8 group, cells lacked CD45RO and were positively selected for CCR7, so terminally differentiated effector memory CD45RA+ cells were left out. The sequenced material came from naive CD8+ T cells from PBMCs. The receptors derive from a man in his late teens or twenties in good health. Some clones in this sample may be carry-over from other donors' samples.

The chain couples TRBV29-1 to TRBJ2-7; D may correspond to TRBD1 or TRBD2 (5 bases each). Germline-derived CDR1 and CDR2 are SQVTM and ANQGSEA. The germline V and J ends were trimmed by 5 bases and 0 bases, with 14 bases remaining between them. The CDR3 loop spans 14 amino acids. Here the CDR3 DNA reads TGCAGCGTTAAAATCGGAGGACACTCCTACGAGCAGTACTTC. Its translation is CSVKIGGHSYEQYF.

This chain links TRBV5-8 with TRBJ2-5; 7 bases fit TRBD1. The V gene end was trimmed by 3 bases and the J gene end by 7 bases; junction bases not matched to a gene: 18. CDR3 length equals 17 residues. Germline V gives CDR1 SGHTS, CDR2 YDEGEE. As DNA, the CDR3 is TGTGCCAGCAGCTCCGGGACAGCCACATCGATGGAACGGACCCAGTACTTC. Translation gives CASSSGTATSMERTQYF.

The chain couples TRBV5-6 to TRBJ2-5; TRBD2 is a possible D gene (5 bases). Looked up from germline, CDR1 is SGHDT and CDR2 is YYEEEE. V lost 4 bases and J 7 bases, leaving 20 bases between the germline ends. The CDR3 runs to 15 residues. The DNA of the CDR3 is TGTGCCAGCAGCGAAGAAGTCGAGGGATTGGGGACCCAGTACTTC. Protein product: CASSEEVEGLGTQYF.

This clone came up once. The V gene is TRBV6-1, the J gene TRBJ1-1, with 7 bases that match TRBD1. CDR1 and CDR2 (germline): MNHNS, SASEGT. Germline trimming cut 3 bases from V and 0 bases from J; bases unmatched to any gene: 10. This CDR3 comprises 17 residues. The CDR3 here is CASSEPRDRPLNTEAFF. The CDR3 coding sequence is TGTGCCAGCAGTGAGCCCCGGGACAGACCCCTGAACACTGAAGCTTTCTTT.

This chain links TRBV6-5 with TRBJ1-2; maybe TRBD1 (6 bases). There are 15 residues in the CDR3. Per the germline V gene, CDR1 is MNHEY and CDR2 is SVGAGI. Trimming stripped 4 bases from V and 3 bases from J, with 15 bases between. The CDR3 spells CASSSQGRLDYGYTF. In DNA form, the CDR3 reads TGTGCCAGCAGTTCCCAGGGGCGGTTGGACTATGGCTACACCTTC.

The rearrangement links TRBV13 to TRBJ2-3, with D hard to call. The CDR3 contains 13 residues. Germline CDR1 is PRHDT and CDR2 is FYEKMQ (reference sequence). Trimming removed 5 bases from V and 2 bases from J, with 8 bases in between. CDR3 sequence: CASSPYHTDTQYF. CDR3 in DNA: TGTGCCAGCAGCCCCTACCACACAGATACGCAGTATTTT.

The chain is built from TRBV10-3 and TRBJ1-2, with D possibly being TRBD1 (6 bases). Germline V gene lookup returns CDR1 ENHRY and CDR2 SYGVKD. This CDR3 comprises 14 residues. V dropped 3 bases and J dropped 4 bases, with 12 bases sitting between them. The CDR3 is CAISDLEDSYGYTF. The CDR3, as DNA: TGTGCCATCAGTGACCTCGAGGACAGCTATGGCTACACCTTC.

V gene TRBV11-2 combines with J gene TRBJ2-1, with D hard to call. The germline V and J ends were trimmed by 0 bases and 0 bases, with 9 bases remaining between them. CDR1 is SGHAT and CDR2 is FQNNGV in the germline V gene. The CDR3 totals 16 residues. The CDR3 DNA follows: TGTGCCAGCAGCTTAGACCTCCGGAGCTCCTACAATGAGCAGTTCTTC. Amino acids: CASSLDLRSSYNEQFF.

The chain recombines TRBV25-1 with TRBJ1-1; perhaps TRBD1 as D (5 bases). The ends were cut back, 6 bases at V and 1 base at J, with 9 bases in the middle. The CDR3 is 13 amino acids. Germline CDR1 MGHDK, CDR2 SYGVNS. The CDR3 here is CASRADRNTEAFF. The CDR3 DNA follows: TGTGCCAGCAGGGCAGACAGGAACACTGAAGCTTTCTTT.

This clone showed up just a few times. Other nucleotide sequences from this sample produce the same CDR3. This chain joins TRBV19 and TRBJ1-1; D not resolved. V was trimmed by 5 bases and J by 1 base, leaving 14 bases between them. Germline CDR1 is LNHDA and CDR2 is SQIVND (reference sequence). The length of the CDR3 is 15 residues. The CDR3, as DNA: TGTGCCAGTAGTCTAAGCAGGACGGGGAACACTGAAGCTTTCTTT. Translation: CASSLSRTGNTEAFF.

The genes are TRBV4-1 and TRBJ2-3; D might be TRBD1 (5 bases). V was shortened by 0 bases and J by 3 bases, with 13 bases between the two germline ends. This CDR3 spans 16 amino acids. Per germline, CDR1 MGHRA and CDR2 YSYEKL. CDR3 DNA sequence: TGCGCCAGCAGCCAAGATGCCAGGGCTCGAACAGATACGCAGTATTTT. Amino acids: CASSQDARARTDTQYF.

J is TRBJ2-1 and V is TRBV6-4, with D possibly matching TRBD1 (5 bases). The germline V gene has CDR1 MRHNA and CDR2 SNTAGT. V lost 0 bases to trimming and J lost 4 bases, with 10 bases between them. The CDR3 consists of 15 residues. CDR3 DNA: TGTGCCAGCAGTGACTCGTTCGCAGGGTACAATGAGCAGTTCTTC. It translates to CASSDSFAGYNEQFF.

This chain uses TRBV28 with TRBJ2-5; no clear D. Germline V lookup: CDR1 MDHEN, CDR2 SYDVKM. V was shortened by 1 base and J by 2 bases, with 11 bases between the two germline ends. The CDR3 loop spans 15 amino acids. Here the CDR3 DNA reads TGTGCCAGCAGTTTATTCGCGTTGCGGCAAGAGACCCAGTACTTC. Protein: CASSLFALRQETQYF.

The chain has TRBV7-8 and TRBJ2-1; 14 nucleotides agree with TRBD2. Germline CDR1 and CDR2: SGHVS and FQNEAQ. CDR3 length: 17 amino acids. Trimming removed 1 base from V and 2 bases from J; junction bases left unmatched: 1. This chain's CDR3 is CASSLGLAGGTYNEQFF. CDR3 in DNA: TGTGCCAGCAGCTTAGGACTAGCGGGAGGGACCTACAATGAGCAGTTCTTC. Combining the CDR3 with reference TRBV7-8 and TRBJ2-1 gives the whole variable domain GAGVSQSPRYKVAKRGQDVALRCDPISGHVSLFWYQQALGQGPEFLTYFQNEAQLDKSGLPSDRFFAERPEGSVSTLKIQRTQQEDSAVYLCASSLGLAGGTYNEQFFGPGTRLTVL.

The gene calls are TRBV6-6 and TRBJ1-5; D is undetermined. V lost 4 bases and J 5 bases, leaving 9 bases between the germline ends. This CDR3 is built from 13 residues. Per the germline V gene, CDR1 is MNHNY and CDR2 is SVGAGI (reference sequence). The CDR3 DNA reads TGTGCCAGCAGTTTAAATCTTGATCAGCCCCAGCATTTT. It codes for CASSLNLDQPQHF.

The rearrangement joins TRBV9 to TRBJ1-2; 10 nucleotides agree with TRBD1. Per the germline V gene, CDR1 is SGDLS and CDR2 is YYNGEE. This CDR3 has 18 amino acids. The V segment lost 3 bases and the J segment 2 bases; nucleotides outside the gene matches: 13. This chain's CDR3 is CASSDDPRGTGANYGYTF. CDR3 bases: TGTGCCAGCAGCGACGACCCTCGTGGGACAGGGGCGAACTATGGCTACACCTTC.

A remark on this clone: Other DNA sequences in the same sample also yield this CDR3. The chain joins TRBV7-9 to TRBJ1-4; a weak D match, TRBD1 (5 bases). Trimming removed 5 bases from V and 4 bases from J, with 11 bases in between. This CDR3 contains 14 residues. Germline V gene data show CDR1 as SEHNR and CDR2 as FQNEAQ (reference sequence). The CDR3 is CASSLRDGNEKLFF. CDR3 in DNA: TGTGCCAGCAGCCTCCGGGACGGTAATGAAAAACTGTTTTTT.

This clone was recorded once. CDR3 in amino acids: CASYSAGVPRETQYF. In nucleotides, the CDR3 is TGTGCCAGCTACTCTGCGGGAGTCCCGCGGGAGACCCAGTACTTC. This chain connects TRBV27 to TRBJ2-5; 7 bases align to TRBD2. V shed 8 bases and J 5 bases; nucleotides not matched to a gene: 14. Germline lookup yields CDR1 MNHEY and CDR2 SMNVEV (reference sequence). The length of the CDR3 is 15 residues.

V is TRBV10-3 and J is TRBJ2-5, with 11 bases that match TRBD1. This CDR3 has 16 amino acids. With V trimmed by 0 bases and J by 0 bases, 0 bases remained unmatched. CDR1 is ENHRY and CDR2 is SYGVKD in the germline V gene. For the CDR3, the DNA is TGTGCCATCAGTGAGTCGGGACAGGGGGACCAAGAGACCCAGTACTTC. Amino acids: CAISESGQGDQETQYF.

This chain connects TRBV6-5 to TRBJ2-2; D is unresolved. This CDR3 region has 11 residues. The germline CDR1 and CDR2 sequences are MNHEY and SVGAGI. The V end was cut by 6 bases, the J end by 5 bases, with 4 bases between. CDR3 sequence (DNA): TGTGCCAGCAGCCGTACCGGGGAGCTGTTTTTT. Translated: CASSRTGELFF.

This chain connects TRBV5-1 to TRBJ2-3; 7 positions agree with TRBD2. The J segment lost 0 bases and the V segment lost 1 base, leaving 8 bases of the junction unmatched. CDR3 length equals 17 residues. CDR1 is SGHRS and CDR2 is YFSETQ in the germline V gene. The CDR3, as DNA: TGCGCCAGCAGCTTGTATCCTAGCGGAAGTAGCACAGATACGCAGTATTTT. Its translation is CASSLYPSGSSTDTQYF.

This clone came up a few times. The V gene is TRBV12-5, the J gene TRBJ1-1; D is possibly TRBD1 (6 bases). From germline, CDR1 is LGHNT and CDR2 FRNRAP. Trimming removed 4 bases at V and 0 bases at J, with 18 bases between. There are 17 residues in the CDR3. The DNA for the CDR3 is TGTGCTAGTGGTTACAACCCCCGACAGGACATGAACACTGAAGCTTTCTTT. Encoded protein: CASGYNPRQDMNTEAFF.

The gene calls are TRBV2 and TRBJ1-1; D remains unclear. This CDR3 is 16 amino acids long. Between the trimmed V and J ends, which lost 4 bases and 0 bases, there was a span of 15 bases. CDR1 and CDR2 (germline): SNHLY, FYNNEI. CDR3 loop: CASSAPIRVMNTEAFF. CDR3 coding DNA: TGTGCCAGCAGTGCCCCCATTCGGGTGATGAACACTGAAGCTTTCTTT.

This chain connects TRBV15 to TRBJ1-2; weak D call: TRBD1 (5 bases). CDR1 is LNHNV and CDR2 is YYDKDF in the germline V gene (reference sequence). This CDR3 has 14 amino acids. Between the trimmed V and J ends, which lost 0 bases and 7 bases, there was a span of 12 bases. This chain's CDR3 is CATSRDLGAAGYTF. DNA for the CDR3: TGTGCCACCAGCAGAGATTTAGGGGCGGCTGGCTACACCTTC. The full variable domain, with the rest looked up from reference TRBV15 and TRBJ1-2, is DAMVIQNPRYQVTQFGKPVTLSCSQTLNHNVMYWYQQKSSQAPKLLFHYYDKDFNNEADTPDNFQSRRPNTSFCFLDIRSPGLGDTAMYLCATSRDLGAAGYTFGSGTRLTVV.